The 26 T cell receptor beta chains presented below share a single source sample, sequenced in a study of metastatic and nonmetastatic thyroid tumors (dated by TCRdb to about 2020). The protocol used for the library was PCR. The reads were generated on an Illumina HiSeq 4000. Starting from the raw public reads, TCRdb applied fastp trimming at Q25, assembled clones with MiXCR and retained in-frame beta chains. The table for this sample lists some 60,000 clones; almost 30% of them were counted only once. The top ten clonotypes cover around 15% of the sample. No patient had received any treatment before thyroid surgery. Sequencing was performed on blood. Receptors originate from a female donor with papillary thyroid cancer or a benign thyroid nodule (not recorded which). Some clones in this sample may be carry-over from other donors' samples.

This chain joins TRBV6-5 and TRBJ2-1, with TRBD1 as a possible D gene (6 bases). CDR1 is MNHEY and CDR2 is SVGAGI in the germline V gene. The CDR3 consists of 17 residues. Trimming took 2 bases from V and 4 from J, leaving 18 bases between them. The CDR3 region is CASSYLPPGAIYNEQFF. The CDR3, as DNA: TGTGCCAGCAGTTACCTCCCCCCAGGGGCGATATACAATGAGCAGTTCTTC.

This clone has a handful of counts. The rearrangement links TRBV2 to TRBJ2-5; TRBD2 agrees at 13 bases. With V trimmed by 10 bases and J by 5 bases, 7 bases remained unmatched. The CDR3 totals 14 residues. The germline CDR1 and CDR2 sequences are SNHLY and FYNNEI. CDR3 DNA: TGTGCCACCAAACCGACTAGCGGGGGGGAGACCCAGTACTTC. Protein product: CATKPTSGGETQYF.

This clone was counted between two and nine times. Here the CDR3 DNA reads TGTGCCAGTAGTATCCTAGCTGGTAGCGAGGATGAGCAGTTCTTC. This gives the protein CASSILAGSEDEQFF. The genes are TRBV19 and TRBJ2-1; maybe TRBD2 (5 bases). This CDR3 is 15 amino acids long. Germline V gives CDR1 LNHDA, CDR2 SQIVND (reference sequence). Trimming shortened V by 3 bases and J by 8 bases, and 17 bases separated the two germline ends. The full variable domain, with the rest looked up from reference TRBV19 and TRBJ2-1, is DGGITQSPKYLFRKEGQNVTLSCEQNLNHDAMYWYRQDPGQGLRLIYYSQIVNDFQKGDIAEGYSVSREKKESFPLTVTSAQKNPTAFYLCASSILAGSEDEQFFGPGTRLTVL.

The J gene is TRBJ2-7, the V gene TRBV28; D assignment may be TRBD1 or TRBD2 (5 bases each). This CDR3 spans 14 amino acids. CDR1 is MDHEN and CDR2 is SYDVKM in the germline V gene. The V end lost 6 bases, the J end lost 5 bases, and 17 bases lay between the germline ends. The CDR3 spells CASSRGTDINEQYF. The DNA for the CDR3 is TGTGCCAGCAGCCGTGGGACCGACATAAACGAGCAGTACTTC.

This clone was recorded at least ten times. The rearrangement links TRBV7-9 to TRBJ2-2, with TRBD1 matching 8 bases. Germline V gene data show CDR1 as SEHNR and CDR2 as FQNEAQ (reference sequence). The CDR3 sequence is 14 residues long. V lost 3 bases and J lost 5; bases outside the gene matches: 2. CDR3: CASSFGQGTGELFF. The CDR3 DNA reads TGTGCCAGCAGCTTCGGACAGGGTACCGGGGAGCTGTTTTTT. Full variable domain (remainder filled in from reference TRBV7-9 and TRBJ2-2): DTGVSQNPRHKITKRGQNVTFRCDPISEHNRLYWYRQTLGQGPEFLTYFQNEAQLEKSRLLSDRFSAERPKGSFSTLEIQRTEQGDSAMYLCASSFGQGTGELFFGEGSRLTVL.

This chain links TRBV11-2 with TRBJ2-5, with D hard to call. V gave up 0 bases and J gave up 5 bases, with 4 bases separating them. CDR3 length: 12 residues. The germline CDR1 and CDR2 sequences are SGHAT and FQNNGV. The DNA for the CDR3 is TGTGCCAGCAGCTTAGATTACGAGACCCAGTACTTC. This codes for CASSLDYETQYF.

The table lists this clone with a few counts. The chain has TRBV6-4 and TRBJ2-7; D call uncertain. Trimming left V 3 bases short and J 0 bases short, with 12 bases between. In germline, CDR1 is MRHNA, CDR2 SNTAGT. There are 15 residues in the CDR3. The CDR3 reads CASSERRSFSYEQYF. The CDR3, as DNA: TGTGCCAGCAGTGAGAGGAGAAGTTTCTCCTACGAGCAGTACTTC.

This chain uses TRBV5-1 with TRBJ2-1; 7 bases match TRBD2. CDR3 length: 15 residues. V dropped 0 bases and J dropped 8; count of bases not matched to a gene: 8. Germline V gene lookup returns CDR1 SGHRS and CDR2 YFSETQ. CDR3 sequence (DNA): TGCGCCAGCAGCTTGGGAGGTCTAGCGGTCGATGAGCAGTTCTTC. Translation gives CASSLGGLAVDEQFF.

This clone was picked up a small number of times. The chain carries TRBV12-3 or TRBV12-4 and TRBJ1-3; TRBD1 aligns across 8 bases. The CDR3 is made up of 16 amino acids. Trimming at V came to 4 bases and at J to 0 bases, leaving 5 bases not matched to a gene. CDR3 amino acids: CASSSRQGASGNTIYF. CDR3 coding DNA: TGTGCCAGCAGTTCGAGGCAGGGGGCCTCTGGAAACACCATATATTTT.

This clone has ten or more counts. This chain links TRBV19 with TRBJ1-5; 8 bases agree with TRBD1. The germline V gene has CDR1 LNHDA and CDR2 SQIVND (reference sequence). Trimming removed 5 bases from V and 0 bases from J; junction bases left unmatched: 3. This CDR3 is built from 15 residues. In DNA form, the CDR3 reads TGTGCCAGTAGTTCAGGGACAGGTAGCAATCAGCCCCAGCATTTT. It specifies CASSSGTGSNQPQHF. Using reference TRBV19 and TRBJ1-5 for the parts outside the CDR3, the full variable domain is DGGITQSPKYLFRKEGQNVTLSCEQNLNHDAMYWYRQDPGQGLRLIYYSQIVNDFQKGDIAEGYSVSREKKESFPLTVTSAQKNPTAFYLCASSSGTGSNQPQHFGDGTRLSIL.

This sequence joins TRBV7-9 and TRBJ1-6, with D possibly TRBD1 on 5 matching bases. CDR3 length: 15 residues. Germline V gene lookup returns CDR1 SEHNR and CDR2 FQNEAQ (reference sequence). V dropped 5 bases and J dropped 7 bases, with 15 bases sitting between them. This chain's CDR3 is CASSPRGGENSPLHF. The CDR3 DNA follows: TGTGCCAGCAGCCCCCGGGGGGGTGAGAATTCACCCCTCCACTTT.

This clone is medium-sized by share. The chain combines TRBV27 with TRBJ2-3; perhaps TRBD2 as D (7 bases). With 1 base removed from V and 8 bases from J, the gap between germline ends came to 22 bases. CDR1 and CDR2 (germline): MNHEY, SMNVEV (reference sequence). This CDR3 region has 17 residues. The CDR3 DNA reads TGTGCCAGCAGTTTATTGAGGGGGGCGGACGGGGAGGGTACGCAGTATTTT. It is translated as CASSLLRGADGEGTQYF.

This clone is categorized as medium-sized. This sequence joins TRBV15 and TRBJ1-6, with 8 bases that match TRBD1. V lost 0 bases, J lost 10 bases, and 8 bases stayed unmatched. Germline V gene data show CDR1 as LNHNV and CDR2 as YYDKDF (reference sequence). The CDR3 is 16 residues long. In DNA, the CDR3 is TGTGCCACCAGCAGAGATAGAATACAGGGGGGATCACCCCTCCACTTT. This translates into CATSRDRIQGGSPLHF.

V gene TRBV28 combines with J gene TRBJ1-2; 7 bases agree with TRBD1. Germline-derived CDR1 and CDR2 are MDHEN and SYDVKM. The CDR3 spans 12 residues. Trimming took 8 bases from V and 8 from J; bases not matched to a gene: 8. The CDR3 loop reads CASRDSLEGYTF. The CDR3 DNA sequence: TGTGCCAGCCGGGACAGCTTGGAGGGCTACACCTTC.

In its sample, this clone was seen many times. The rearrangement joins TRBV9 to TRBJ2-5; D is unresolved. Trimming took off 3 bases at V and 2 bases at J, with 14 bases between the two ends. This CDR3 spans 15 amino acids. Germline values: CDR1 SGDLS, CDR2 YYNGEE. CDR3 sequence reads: CASSARNERQETQYF. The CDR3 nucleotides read TGTGCCAGCAGCGCTCGCAATGAACGGCAAGAGACCCAGTACTTC.

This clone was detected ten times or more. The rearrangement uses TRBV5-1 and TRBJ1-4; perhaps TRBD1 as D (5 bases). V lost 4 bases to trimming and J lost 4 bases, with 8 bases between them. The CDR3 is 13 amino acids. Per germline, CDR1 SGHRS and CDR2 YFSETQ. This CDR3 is CASSPDSNEKLFF. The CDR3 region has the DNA TGCGCCAGCAGCCCCGACAGTAATGAAAAACTGTTTTTT.

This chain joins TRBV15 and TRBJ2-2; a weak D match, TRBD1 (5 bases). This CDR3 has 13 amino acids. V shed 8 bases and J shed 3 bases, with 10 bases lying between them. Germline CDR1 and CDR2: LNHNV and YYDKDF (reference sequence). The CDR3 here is CATRQWYTGELFF. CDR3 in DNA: TGTGCCACCCGACAGTGGTACACCGGGGAGCTGTTTTTT. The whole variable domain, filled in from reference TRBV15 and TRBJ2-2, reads DAMVIQNPRYQVTQFGKPVTLSCSQTLNHNVMYWYQQKSSQAPKLLFHYYDKDFNNEADTPDNFQSRRPNTSFCFLDIRSPGLGDTAMYLCATRQWYTGELFFGEGSRLTVL.

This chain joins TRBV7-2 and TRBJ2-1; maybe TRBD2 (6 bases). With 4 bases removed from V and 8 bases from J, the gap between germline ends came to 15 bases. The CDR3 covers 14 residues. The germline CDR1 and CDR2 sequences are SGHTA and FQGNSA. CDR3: CASSSPTRGYEQFF. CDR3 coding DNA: TGTGCCAGCAGCTCCCCTACCCGGGGGTATGAGCAGTTCTTC.

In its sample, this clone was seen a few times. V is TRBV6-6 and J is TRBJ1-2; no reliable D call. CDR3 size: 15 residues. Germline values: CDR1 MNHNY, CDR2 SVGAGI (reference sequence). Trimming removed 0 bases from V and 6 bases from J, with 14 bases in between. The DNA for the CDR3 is TGTGCCAGCAGTTACTCGAGGCAGGTTATAAATGGCTACACCTTC. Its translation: CASSYSRQVINGYTF.

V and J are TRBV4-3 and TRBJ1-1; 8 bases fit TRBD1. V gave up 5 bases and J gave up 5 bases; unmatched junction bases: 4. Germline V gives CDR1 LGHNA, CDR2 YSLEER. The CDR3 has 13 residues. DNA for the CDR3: TGCGCCAGCAGCTTCGACAGGGGTACTGAAGCTTTCTTT. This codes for CASSFDRGTEAFF.

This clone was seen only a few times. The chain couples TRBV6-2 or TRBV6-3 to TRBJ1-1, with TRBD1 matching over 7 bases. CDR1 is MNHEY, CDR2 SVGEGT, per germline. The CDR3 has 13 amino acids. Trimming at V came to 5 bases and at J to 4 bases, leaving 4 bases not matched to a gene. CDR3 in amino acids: CASSTAGGTEAFF. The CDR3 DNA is TGTGCCAGCAGTACCGCAGGGGGCACTGAAGCTTTCTTT.

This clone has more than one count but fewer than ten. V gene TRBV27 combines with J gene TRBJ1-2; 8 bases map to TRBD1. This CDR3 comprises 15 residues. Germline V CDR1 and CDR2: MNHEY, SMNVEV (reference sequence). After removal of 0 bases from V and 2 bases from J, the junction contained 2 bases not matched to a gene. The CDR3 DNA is TGTGCCAGCAGTTTATCACGGACAGGGAACTATGGCTACACCTTC. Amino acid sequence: CASSLSRTGNYGYTF.

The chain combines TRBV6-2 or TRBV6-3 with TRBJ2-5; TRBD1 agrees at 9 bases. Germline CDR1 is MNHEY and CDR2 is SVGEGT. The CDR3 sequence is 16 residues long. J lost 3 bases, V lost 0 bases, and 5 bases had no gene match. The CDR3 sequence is CASSYSPGQGEETQYF. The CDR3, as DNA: TGTGCCAGCAGTTACTCACCGGGACAGGGTGAAGAGACCCAGTACTTC.

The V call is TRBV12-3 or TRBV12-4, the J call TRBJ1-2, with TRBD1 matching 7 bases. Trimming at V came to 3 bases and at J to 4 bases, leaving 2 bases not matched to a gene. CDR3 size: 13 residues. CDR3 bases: TGTGCCAGCAGTTTTCGGACAGGCTATGGCTACACCTTC. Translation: CASSFRTGYGYTF.

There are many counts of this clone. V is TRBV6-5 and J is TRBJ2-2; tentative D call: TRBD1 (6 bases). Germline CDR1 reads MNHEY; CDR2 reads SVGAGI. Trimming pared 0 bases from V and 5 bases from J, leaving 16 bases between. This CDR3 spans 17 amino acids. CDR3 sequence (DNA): TGTGCCAGCAGTTACTCGATTCAACAGGGAAAGACCGGGGAGCTGTTTTTT. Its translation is CASSYSIQQGKTGELFF.

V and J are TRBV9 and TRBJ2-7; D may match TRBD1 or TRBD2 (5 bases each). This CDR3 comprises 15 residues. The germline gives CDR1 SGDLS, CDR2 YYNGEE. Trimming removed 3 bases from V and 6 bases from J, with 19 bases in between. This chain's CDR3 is CASSASGTPGSEQYF. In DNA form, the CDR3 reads TGTGCCAGCAGCGCCTCAGGGACCCCTGGGTCCGAGCAGTACTTC.